This T cell receptor beta chain was retrieved from a study of early T cells in non-severe SARS-CoV-2 infection. Looking at the study overall: Sequenced material consisted of bulk RNA (from unsorted whole blood), and chains were unpaired.

Notes on the study in general: Matching against VDJdb likely underestimated virus-specific expansions, favoring anti-spike CD8.

Many counts were recorded for this clonotype. Antigen unknown. Each cDNA molecule carried a unique molecular identifier. MiXCR, run by TCRdb on the 5' RACE reads, gives a single entry per CDR3 protein. Of about 31,000 distinct CDR3 sequences listed, about 5.7% are singletons. The sequence was collected from an adult who was a healthcare worker with PCR-confirmed SARS-CoV-2 infection or an uninfected control (not recorded which). Source material: whole blood.

This CDR3 reads CASSQGMTGSQNTEAFF. In nucleotides, the CDR3 is TGTGCCAGCAGCCAAGGAATGACAGGTTCCCAGAACACTGAAGCTTTCTTT. The chain has TRBV3-1 and TRBJ1-1; a possible D gene is TRBD1 (6 bases). The CDR3 extends over 17 amino acids. The V end lost 1 base, the J end lost 1 base, and 16 bases lay between the germline ends. Germline V gene data show CDR1 as LGHDT and CDR2 as YNNKEL (reference sequence).